This entry is about one T cell receptor beta chain. Its antigen is unknown. Documented time point: peripheral blood 6 weeks after treatment start. The length of the CDR3 is 15 residues. V trimming: 5 bases; J trimming: 1 base; junction bases outside the gene matches: 6. Germline CDR1 SGHTA, CDR2 FQGNSA. Repertoires were generated with immunoSEQ multiplex PCR, while TCRdb's copy carries only in-frame clones and drops some. Seen here are around 21,000 clones, about four fifths observed once, and the top ten hold approximately 1.7%. The data were obtained in a study of PD-L1 blockade in urothelial cancer. Study results and caveats: At 3 weeks on treatment, tumor-associated clones expanded more with durable benefit.

This TCR was recovered from a man over 45 with urothelial cancer. This material consisted of PBMCs, taken around atezolizumab (anti-PD-L1) treatment. The chain uses TRBV7-2 and TRBJ2-5, with 8 bases lining up with TRBD1. The CDR3 DNA reads TGTGCCAGCAGCCCAAGACAGGGGATCCAAGAGACCCAGTACTTC. Its protein is CASSPRQGIQETQYF. The variable domain in full, completed from reference TRBV7-2 and TRBJ2-5, reads GAGVSQSPSNKVTEKGKDVELRCDPISGHTALYWYRQSLGQGLEFLIYFQGNSAPDKSGLPSDRFSAERTGGSVSTLTIQRTQQEDSAVYLCASSPRQGIQETQYFGPGTRLLVL.